The 4 T cell receptor beta chains given below trace back to one sample, sequenced in a study of blood T cell repertoires in COVID-19. Sequencing was performed with immunoSEQ multiplex PCR; in TCRdb, only in-frame clones are kept and a portion is missing. Found here are 100,000 to 150,000 clones, under 85% of them singletons; the top ten hold about an eighth. The sequencing input was peripheral blood. Receptors were obtained from a man in his sixties with acute or convalescent COVID-19.

V gene TRBV6-1 combines with J gene TRBJ1-2; 12 nucleotides align to TRBD1. The CDR3 has 16 amino acids. Germline V lookup: CDR1 MNHNS, CDR2 SASEGT. V shed 2 bases, J shed 8 bases, and the junction held 9 bases outside the gene matches. The CDR3 coding sequence is TGTGCCAGCAGTGAATACGGGACAGGGGGCTATGGAGGCTACACCTTC. Its translation is CASSEYGTGGYGGYTF.

This clone showed up just a few times. V gene TRBV28 combines with J gene TRBJ2-3, with TRBD2 matching over 8 bases. Germline trimming cut 5 bases from V and 5 bases from J; bases unmatched to any gene: 9. This CDR3 is 15 amino acids long. Germline V lookup: CDR1 MDHEN, CDR2 SYDVKM. This CDR3 reads CASSARGGPGDTQYF. CDR3 nucleotide sequence: TGTGCCAGCAGTGCTCGGGGGGGGCCTGGAGATACGCAGTATTTT.

The rearrangement joins TRBV2 to TRBJ2-1; weak D call: TRBD2 (5 bases). Trimming took off 6 bases at V and 3 bases at J, with 9 bases between the two ends. CDR1 and CDR2 (germline): SNHLY, FYNNEI. The CDR3 runs to 13 residues. The CDR3 is CASSLALYNEQFF. In nucleotides, the CDR3 is TGTGCCAGCAGCCTAGCCCTCTACAATGAGCAGTTCTTC.

The CDR3 sequence is CASSLGGSDTEAFF. The DNA for the CDR3 is TGCGCCAGCAGCTTGGGAGGGTCGGACACTGAAGCTTTCTTT. This chain uses TRBV5-1 with TRBJ1-1; D is undetermined. The germline CDR1 and CDR2 sequences are SGHRS and YFSETQ. V was shortened by 0 bases and J by 3 bases, with 9 bases between the two germline ends. This CDR3 region has 14 residues. Filled out from reference TRBV5-1 and TRBJ1-1, the complete variable domain reads KAGVTQTPRYLIKTRGQQVTLSCSPISGHRSVSWYQQTPGQGLQFLFEYFSETQRNKGNFPGRFSGRQFSNSRSEMNVSTLELGDSALYLCASSLGGSDTEAFFGQGTRLTVV.